This T cell receptor (beta chain) derives from a study of cytotoxic CD8 clonotypes in ibrutinib-treated CLL. V lost 1 base to trimming and J lost 2 bases, with 9 bases between them. The germline V gene encodes CDR1 SGHDT and CDR2 YYEEEE. The CDR3 length is 14 residues. This clone showed up just once. Its cognate antigen is unknown. Findings and limits, study-wide: Baseline levels of clonality went above those of age-matched healthy donors and moved with circulating CD8+ T-cell counts.

Method: immunoSEQ multiplex PCR; TCRdb's copy keeps in-frame clones and lacks some. The data hold roughly 250,000 clones, with roughly 70% observed a single time. The specimen comprised PBMCs, sampled after 24 months of ibrutinib treatment. The origin of this receptor is a human donor with chronic lymphocytic leukemia. The chain has TRBV5-6 and TRBJ2-5, with D perhaps TRBD1 or TRBD2 (5 bases each). The CDR3 DNA reads TGTGCCAGCAGCTTGTTGGGGGAACAAGAGACCCAGTACTTC. Translation: CASSLLGEQETQYF. Full variable domain (remainder filled in from reference TRBV5-6 and TRBJ2-5): DAGVTQSPTHLIKTRGQQVTLRCSPKSGHDTVSWYQQALGQGPQFIFQYYEEEERQRGNFPDRFSGHQFPNYSSELNVNALLLGDSALYLCASSLLGEQETQYFGPGTRLLVL.